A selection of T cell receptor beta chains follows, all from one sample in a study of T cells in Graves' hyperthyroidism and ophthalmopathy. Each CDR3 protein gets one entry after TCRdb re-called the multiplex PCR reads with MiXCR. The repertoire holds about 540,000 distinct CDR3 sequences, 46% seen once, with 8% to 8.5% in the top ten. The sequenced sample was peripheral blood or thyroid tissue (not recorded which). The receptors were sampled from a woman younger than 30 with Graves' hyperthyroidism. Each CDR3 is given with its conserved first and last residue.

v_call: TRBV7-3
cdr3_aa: CASSLSGDTGELFF

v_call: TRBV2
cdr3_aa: CASERDTSNSPLHF

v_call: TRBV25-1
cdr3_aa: CASSEGAGSGANVLTF

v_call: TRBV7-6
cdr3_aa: CASSHTLAGDFEQYF

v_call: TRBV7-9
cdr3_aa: CASSLGTGDQETQYF

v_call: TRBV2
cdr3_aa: CASRREGETQYF

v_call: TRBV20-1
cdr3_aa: CSARVDGTLGNQPQHF

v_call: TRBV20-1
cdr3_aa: CSADVNKGGFYEQYF

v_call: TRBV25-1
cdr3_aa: CASRGAGDNEKLFF

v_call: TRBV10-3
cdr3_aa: CASSDAGRGWANVLTF

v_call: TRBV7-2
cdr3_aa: CASSFPGWRTQETQYF

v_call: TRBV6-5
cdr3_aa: CASSPNRGRDYGYTF

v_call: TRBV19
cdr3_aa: CAGTLGQDTGELFF

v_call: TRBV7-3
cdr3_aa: CASKDSMSGELFF

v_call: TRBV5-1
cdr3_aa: CASSQQWSRGSSYEQYF

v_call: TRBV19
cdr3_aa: CASTGLAGVNTGELFF

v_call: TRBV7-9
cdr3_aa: CASSLAGQNEKLFF

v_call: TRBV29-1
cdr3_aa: CSVEADSSYEQYF

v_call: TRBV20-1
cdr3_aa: CRAKEPGDYGYTF

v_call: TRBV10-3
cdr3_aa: CAISTGELFF

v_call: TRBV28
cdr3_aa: CASTPGWGNQPQHF

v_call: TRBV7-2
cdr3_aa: CASSQQGVGYGYTF

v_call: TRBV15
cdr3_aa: CATSSGTGTNQPQHF

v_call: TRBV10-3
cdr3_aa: CAISEAGAKETQYF

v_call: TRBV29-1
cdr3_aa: CSVEPRPGHYGYTF

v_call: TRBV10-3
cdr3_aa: CAISVNGVRQPQHF

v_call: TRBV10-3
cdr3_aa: CASSPGTAYTEAFF